These 18 T cell receptor beta chains originate from one sample sequenced in a study of shared clonotypes between healthy human individuals. Here immunoSEQ multiplex PCR was the method, and the copy in TCRdb shows in-frame clones only, minus some. The profile shows over 2 million clones, about 95% of them singletons. Terminally differentiated effector memory CD45RA+ cells were excluded by CCR7 positive selection of CD45RO-negative cells. The sequenced sample consisted of naive CD8+ T cells sorted from blood. These receptors were taken from a man younger than 35 in good health.

This chain uses TRBV29-1 with TRBJ1-1; no clear D. CDR1 SQVTM and CDR2 ANQGSEA come from the germline V gene. The CDR3 sequence is 13 residues long. Trimming took off 0 bases at V and 8 bases at J, with 13 bases between the two ends. DNA for the CDR3: TGCAGCGTTGAAGACGCCGCCTTGAAGGAAGCTTTCTTT. This encodes CSVEDAALKEAFF.

The gene calls are TRBV4-1 and TRBJ2-1, with 7 bases lining up with TRBD1. The CDR3 runs 15 residues. Germline V lookup: CDR1 MGHRA, CDR2 YSYEKL. V lost 3 bases to trimming and J lost 3 bases; unmatched junction nucleotides: 5. This CDR3 is CASSHGTAHYNEQFF. CDR3 DNA: TGCGCCAGCAGCCACGGGACAGCACACTACAATGAGCAGTTCTTC.

This chain uses TRBV28 with TRBJ2-1; a weak D match, TRBD2 (6 bases). V was pared by 6 bases and J by 3 bases, with 9 bases between. The germline gives CDR1 MDHEN, CDR2 SYDVKM. This CDR3 has 13 residues. CDR3 bases: TGTGCCAGCAGGGGGCGGGACTACAATGAGCAGTTCTTC. It translates to CASRGRDYNEQFF.

V is TRBV4-1 and J is TRBJ2-1; 7 nucleotides agree with TRBD1. The CDR3 is made up of 17 amino acids. CDR1 and CDR2 (germline): MGHRA, YSYEKL. The V and J ends lost 0 bases and 3 bases, in that order; junction bases with no gene match: 8. CDR3 loop: CASSQDPTGFIYNEQFF. The DNA for the CDR3 is TGCGCCAGCAGCCAAGATCCGACAGGGTTTATCTACAATGAGCAGTTCTTC.

This chain connects TRBV27 to TRBJ2-7, with TRBD1 matching 11 bases. With V trimmed by 1 base and J by 7 bases, 12 bases remained unmatched. Germline CDR1 is MNHEY and CDR2 is SMNVEV (reference sequence). CDR3 size: 17 residues. The DNA of the CDR3 is TGTGCCAGCAGTTTATGGTTCCCCGGACAGGGGGCGTTTGAGCAGTACTTC. This encodes CASSLWFPGQGAFEQYF.

J is TRBJ1-6 and V is TRBV7-9; 7 nucleotides align to TRBD1. V gave up 5 bases and J gave up 5 bases; unmatched junction bases: 9. Germline-derived CDR1 and CDR2 are SEHNR and FQNEAQ (reference sequence). CDR3 length: 16 residues. CDR3 nucleotide sequence: TGTGCCAGCAGCACAGGGGATGGGGGTAATAATTCACCCCTCCACTTT. Protein product: CASSTGDGGNNSPLHF.

The chain's CDR3 is CASSLFGSEKLFF. As DNA, the CDR3 is TGTGCCAGCAGCTTATTCGGTTCTGAAAAACTGTTTTTT. This chain joins TRBV7-9 and TRBJ1-4; no clear D gene. The V end lost 2 bases, the J end lost 7 bases, and 8 bases lay between the germline ends. The CDR3 extends over 13 amino acids. Per germline, CDR1 SEHNR and CDR2 FQNEAQ (reference sequence).

The V call is TRBV19, the J call TRBJ2-7; no firm D call. Germline V gene sequence: CDR1 LNHDA, CDR2 SQIVND (reference sequence). The CDR3 sequence is 11 residues long. The V end lost 7 bases, the J end lost 3 bases, and 7 bases lay between the germline ends. Written as DNA, the CDR3 is TGTGCCAGTACTTGGGGCTACGAGCAGTACTTC. Encoded protein: CASTWGYEQYF.

V and J are TRBV4-1 and TRBJ2-4; D could derive from TRBD1 or TRBD2 (6 bases each). CDR3 length: 16 residues. In germline, CDR1 is MGHRA, CDR2 YSYEKL. The V and J ends lost 4 bases and 1 base respectively, with 14 bases between them. CDR3 region: CASSPPGAFAKNIQYF. CDR3 coding DNA: TGCGCCAGCAGCCCCCCGGGGGCGTTCGCCAAAAACATTCAGTACTTC.

This sequence joins TRBV28 and TRBJ2-3; either TRBD1 or TRBD2 may fit D (5 bases each). CDR1 is MDHEN, CDR2 SYDVKM, per germline. Trimming removed 4 bases from V and 0 bases from J, with 17 bases in between. The length of the CDR3 is 17 residues. The CDR3 reads CASSSLLGDISTDTQYF. In nucleotides, the CDR3 is TGTGCCAGCAGTTCCCTATTGGGGGATATTAGCACAGATACGCAGTATTTT.

There are a few counts of this clone. The rearrangement joins TRBV14 to TRBJ1-1; tentatively, D is TRBD1 (5 bases). The CDR3 loop spans 15 amino acids. V lost 4 bases and J 7 bases, leaving 19 bases between the germline ends. Germline CDR1 SGHDN, CDR2 FVKESK. The CDR3 coding sequence is TGTGCCAGCAGCCGACACGGAGGGGCCAGCCTTGAAGCTTTCTTT. It is translated as CASSRHGGASLEAFF. The full variable domain, its missing parts supplied by reference TRBV14 and TRBJ1-1, is EAGVTQFPSHSVIEKGQTVTLRCDPISGHDNLYWYRRVMGKEIKFLLHFVKESKQDESGMPNNRFLAERTGGTYSTLKVQPAELEDSGVYFCASSRHGGASLEAFFGQGTRLTVV.

The chain has TRBV5-1 and TRBJ2-3, with 8 bases fitting TRBD1. With 4 bases clipped from V and 0 bases from J, the junction kept 4 bases outside the gene matches. CDR1 and CDR2 (germline): SGHRS, YFSETQ. This CDR3 is 15 amino acids long. The CDR3 loop is CASSKTGASTDTQYF. CDR3 in DNA: TGCGCCAGCAGCAAGACAGGGGCTAGCACAGATACGCAGTATTTT.

Only one count was recorded for this clone. The rearrangement links TRBV6-1 to TRBJ1-2, with 12 nucleotides matching TRBD1. V was clipped by 4 bases and J by 8 bases; unmatched bases: 2. This CDR3 has 13 amino acids. The germline V gene has CDR1 MNHNS and CDR2 SASEGT. CDR3 DNA sequence: TGTGCCAGCAGTGTTGGGACAGGGGGCGGCTACACCTTC. It specifies CASSVGTGGGYTF.

This chain connects TRBV7-9 to TRBJ2-7, with D uncertain. CDR3 length: 13 residues. Germline V lookup: CDR1 SEHNR, CDR2 FQNEAQ (reference sequence). V was trimmed by 3 bases and J by 4 bases, leaving 10 bases between them. The CDR3 reads CASSFGGLYEQYF. DNA for the CDR3: TGTGCCAGCAGCTTCGGCGGCCTGTACGAGCAGTACTTC.

The CDR3 region has the DNA TGTGCCAGCAGCTCCGGACCCCAAACGTACGAGCAGTACTTC. This sequence encodes CASSSGPQTYEQYF. This chain connects TRBV5-4 to TRBJ2-7; no clear D. Germline lookup yields CDR1 SGHNT and CDR2 YYREEE (reference sequence). V was clipped by 3 bases and J by 4 bases, with 14 bases between them. This CDR3 spans 14 amino acids.

The CDR3 here is CASSLGSQVEQYF. The CDR3 DNA reads as TGTGCCAGCAGTTTAGGGTCACAGGTCGAGCAGTACTTC. The chain links TRBV27 to TRBJ2-7, with a tentative D call TRBD1 (5 bases). Germline V CDR1 and CDR2: MNHEY, SMNVEV (reference sequence). The CDR3 length is 13 residues. The V end was cut by 2 bases, the J end by 6 bases, with 11 bases between.

About this clone itself: Other DNA sequences within the sample encode an identical CDR3. V usage is TRBV6-1 and J usage is TRBJ2-7; D gene ambiguous. The CDR3 consists of 12 residues. From germline, CDR1 is MNHNS and CDR2 SASEGT. Trimming took off 5 bases at V and 2 bases at J, with 7 bases between the two ends. CDR3 sequence: CASSPTAYEQYF. The CDR3 DNA sequence: TGTGCCAGCAGTCCTACGGCCTACGAGCAGTACTTC.

The chain joins TRBV14 to TRBJ2-7; D perhaps matches TRBD1 (6 bases). The CDR3 loop spans 14 amino acids. Germline V gene data show CDR1 as SGHDN and CDR2 as FVKESK. The ends were cut back, 4 bases at V and 6 bases at J, with 16 bases in the middle. CDR3 loop: CASSPSSTGLEQYF. The CDR3 bases are TGTGCCAGCAGCCCTTCCTCGACAGGCCTCGAGCAGTACTTC.